This TCR beta chain came from a study of early T cells in non-severe SARS-CoV-2 infection. The study's findings and limits: Using VDJdb, the matching emphasized anti-spike CD8 responses while missing private and CD4 specificities.

Each single cDNA molecule received a unique molecular identifier. MiXCR, applied by TCRdb to the 5' RACE reads, yields one record per CDR3 protein. The table has roughly 38,000 distinct CDR3 sequences, almost 6% seen once; the top ten hold 7.6%. Notes on this clonotype: Its antigen is not known.

This CDR3 spans 16 amino acids. Trimming took 0 bases from V and 5 from J, leaving 14 bases between them. From germline, CDR1 is DFQATT and CDR2 SNEGSKA (reference sequence). This clonotype was obtained from an adult who was a healthcare worker with PCR-confirmed SARS-CoV-2 infection or an uninfected control (not recorded which). This chain connects TRBV20-1 to TRBJ1-6, with TRBD1 as a possible D gene (5 bases). Source material: whole blood. CDR3: CSARDSGGRDNSPLHF. For the CDR3, the DNA is TGCAGTGCTAGAGATAGTGGCGGCAGGGATAATTCACCCCTCCACTTT.